This TCR beta chain was sequenced for a study of cytomegalovirus exposure and HLA in healthy donors. Study context: A preliminary data release comprised about 85 million unique TCRs obtained from HLA-typed donors. The study's findings and limits: Presence/absence analyses rested on an assumption that sequencing depth was roughly uniform across donors. Beyond CMV serostatus, there was no information to go on about immune exposure. A list of about 160 TCR beta chains associated with cytomegalovirus was given.

PCR primers comprised 60 Vbeta and 13 Jbeta primers. Clones were read by immunoSEQ multiplex PCR, and TCRdb kept only the in-frame ones, dropping some. Here the sample spans about 130,000 clones, 74% being singletons. The CDR3 runs to 16 residues. Per germline, CDR1 MNHNS and CDR2 SASEGT. Trimming cost V 1 base and J 6 bases, with 16 bases left between them. As to this clone: Antigen specificity is unknown.

Sequencing was done on a sample of PBMCs. The chain combines TRBV6-1 with TRBJ1-5, with TRBD1 as a possible D gene (5 bases). The sequence was obtained from a woman aged 50 to 60 in good health and CMV-seropositive. The CDR3 reads CASSEGLAGLGQPQHF. The CDR3 DNA sequence: TGTGCCAGCAGTGAAGGGCTGGCAGGGCTTGGTCAGCCCCAGCATTTT.